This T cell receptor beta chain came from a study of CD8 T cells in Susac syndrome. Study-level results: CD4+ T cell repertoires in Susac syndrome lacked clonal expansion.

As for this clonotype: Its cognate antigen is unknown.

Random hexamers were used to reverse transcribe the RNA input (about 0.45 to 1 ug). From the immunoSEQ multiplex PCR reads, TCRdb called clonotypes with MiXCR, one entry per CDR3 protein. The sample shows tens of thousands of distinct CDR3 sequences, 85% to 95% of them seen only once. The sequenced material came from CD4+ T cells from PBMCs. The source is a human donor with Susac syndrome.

CDR3 region: CASSYSKGVANRNSPLHF. As DNA, the CDR3 is TGTGCCAGCAGTTACTCGAAAGGGGTCGCGAATCGGAATTCACCCCTCCACTTT. The chain links TRBV6-5 to TRBJ1-6, with D possibly being TRBD1 (5 bases). CDR1 and CDR2 (germline): MNHEY, SVGAGI. V lost 0 bases to trimming and J lost 7 bases, with 19 bases between them. CDR3 length: 18 residues.